Listed below are T cell receptor beta chains from one sample, sequenced in a study of spatial heterogeneity in lung cancer. TCRdb recomputed calls from the 5' RACE reads with MiXCR, one row per CDR3 protein. The sample records 3,000 to 3,500 distinct CDR3 sequences, around a tenth being singletons. Sequences were derived from lung tumor tissue, sampled at surgery. The receptors were sampled from a male donor with early-stage non-small cell lung cancer. Both conserved end residues are part of each CDR3. A D gene is named only where the DNA matches it firmly. The size of a clone is reported for some rows only, either as once, few or many, or as a class for expanded clones.

j_gene: TRBJ1-1
abundance: many
v_gene: TRBV5-1
d_gene: -
len: 16
CDR3aa: CASKAGHQTLNTEAFF
CDR3nt: TGCGCCAGCAAGGCGGGACACCAAACCTTGAACACTGAAGCTTTCTTT

j_gene: TRBJ1-4
abundance: medium-sized
v_gene: TRBV6-5
d_gene: TRBD1
len: 16
CDR3aa: CASSYGTGSSNEKLFF
CDR3nt: TGTGCCAGCAGTTATGGGACAGGGTCGTCAAATGAAAAACTGTTTTTT

j_gene: TRBJ2-7
abundance: few
v_gene: TRBV11-2
d_gene: TRBD2
len: 17
CDR3aa: CASSFWASGAGGGEQYF
CDR3nt: TGTGCCAGCAGCTTTTGGGCCTCCGGGGCGGGAGGAGGCGAGCAGTACTTC

j_gene: TRBJ1-2
abundance: many
v_gene: TRBV5-5
d_gene: -
len: 14
CDR3aa: CASSLYRALYGYTF
CDR3nt: TGTGCCAGCAGCTTGTATAGGGCGCTCTATGGCTACACCTTC

j_gene: TRBJ1-1
abundance: medium-sized
v_gene: TRBV6-1
d_gene: TRBD1
len: 12
CDR3aa: CASSSGTVEAFF
CDR3nt: TGTGCCAGCAGTTCCGGGACAGTTGAAGCTTTCTTT

j_gene: TRBJ1-2
abundance: few
v_gene: TRBV5-4
d_gene: TRBD1
len: 14
CDR3aa: CASSRDSGNYGYTF
CDR3nt: TGTGCCAGCAGCCGGGACAGCGGAAACTATGGCTACACCTTC

j_gene: TRBJ2-1
abundance: medium-sized
v_gene: TRBV6-5
d_gene: -
len: 14
CDR3aa: CASSYGLGPNEQFF
CDR3nt: TGTGCCAGCAGTTACGGATTAGGTCCCAATGAGCAGTTCTTC

j_gene: TRBJ1-5
abundance: many
v_gene: TRBV18
d_gene: TRBD1
len: 17
CDR3aa: CASSPSSLQGRKQPQHF
CDR3nt: TGTGCCAGCTCACCATCCTCCCTACAGGGGAGAAAACAGCCCCAGCATTTT

j_gene: TRBJ2-3
abundance: few
v_gene: TRBV30
d_gene: -
len: 16
CDR3aa: CAWSVGSGPGTDTQYF
CDR3nt: TGTGCCTGGAGTGTGGGTAGCGGACCCGGCACAGATACGCAGTATTTT

j_gene: TRBJ1-1
abundance: medium-sized
v_gene: TRBV14
d_gene: -
len: 13
CDR3aa: CASSQVRNTEAFF
CDR3nt: TGTGCCAGCAGCCAAGTGAGGAACACTGAAGCTTTCTTT

j_gene: TRBJ2-1
abundance: many
v_gene: TRBV7-2
d_gene: -
len: 15
CDR3aa: CASSLIPGSYNEQFF
CDR3nt: TGTGCCAGCAGCTTAATTCCGGGCAGCTACAATGAGCAGTTCTTC

j_gene: TRBJ2-1
abundance: few
v_gene: TRBV20-1
d_gene: TRBD2
len: 16
CDR3aa: CSVTSGRANAYNEQFF
CDR3nt: TGCAGTGTTACTAGCGGGAGGGCCAACGCCTACAATGAGCAGTTCTTC

j_gene: TRBJ2-3
abundance: medium-sized
v_gene: TRBV7-2
d_gene: TRBD1
len: 16
CDR3aa: CASSFFRQGRTDTQYF
CDR3nt: TGTGCCAGCAGCTTCTTCCGACAGGGCCGCACAGATACGCAGTATTTT

j_gene: TRBJ2-4
abundance: -
v_gene: TRBV7-9
d_gene: -
len: 11
CDR3aa: CASSSENIQYF
CDR3nt: TGTGCCAGCAGCTCCGAAAACATTCAGTACTTC

j_gene: TRBJ2-3
abundance: -
v_gene: TRBV5-1
d_gene: -
len: 14
CDR3aa: CASSEEGDTDTQYF
CDR3nt: TGCGCCAGCAGCGAAGAGGGGGACACAGATACGCAGTATTTT

j_gene: TRBJ2-5
abundance: large
v_gene: TRBV20-1
d_gene: -
len: 12
CDR3aa: CSARDLGETQYF
CDR3nt: TGCAGTGCTAGAGATCTTGGAGAGACCCAGTACTTC

j_gene: TRBJ2-6
abundance: many
v_gene: TRBV3-1
d_gene: -
len: 16
CDR3aa: CASSQGGRVGANVLTF
CDR3nt: TGTGCCAGCAGCCAAGGAGGGCGAGTTGGGGCCAACGTCCTGACTTTC

j_gene: TRBJ2-3
abundance: medium-sized
v_gene: TRBV19
d_gene: -
len: 11
CDR3aa: CASKRGDTQYF
CDR3nt: TGTGCCAGTAAAAGGGGAGATACGCAGTATTTT

j_gene: TRBJ2-7
abundance: -
v_gene: TRBV7-2
d_gene: -
len: 12
CDR3aa: CASSFAGYEQYF
CDR3nt: TGTGCCAGCAGCTTTGCCGGCTACGAGCAGTACTTC

j_gene: TRBJ2-3
abundance: -
v_gene: TRBV9
d_gene: TRBD2
len: 16
CDR3aa: CASSVVGRAGTDTQYF
CDR3nt: TGTGCCAGCAGCGTAGTCGGGAGGGCCGGCACAGATACGCAGTATTTT

j_gene: TRBJ2-4
abundance: -
v_gene: TRBV28
d_gene: -
len: 13
CDR3aa: CASSPIRDLIQYF
CDR3nt: TGTGCCAGCAGTCCCATCAGGGACCTAATTCAGTACTTC

j_gene: TRBJ2-6
abundance: medium-sized
v_gene: TRBV6-1
d_gene: -
len: 18
CDR3aa: CASSRKGAEVSGANVLTF
CDR3nt: TGTGCCAGCAGCCGAAAGGGAGCGGAGGTCTCTGGGGCCAACGTCCTGACTTTC

j_gene: TRBJ2-2
abundance: many
v_gene: TRBV5-4
d_gene: -
len: 14
CDR3aa: CASSLGHYTGELFF
CDR3nt: TGTGCCAGCAGCCTGGGACATTACACCGGGGAGCTGTTTTTT

j_gene: TRBJ1-2
abundance: medium-sized
v_gene: TRBV27
d_gene: -
len: 13
CDR3aa: CASSLLGSARYTF
CDR3nt: TGTGCCAGCAGTTTACTTGGAAGTGCTCGCTACACCTTC

j_gene: TRBJ2-5
abundance: medium-sized
v_gene: TRBV20-1
d_gene: TRBD1
len: 14
CDR3aa: CSARLFTGEETQYF
CDR3nt: TGCAGTGCTAGACTTTTTACAGGGGAAGAGACCCAGTACTTC

j_gene: TRBJ1-2
abundance: medium-sized
v_gene: TRBV28
d_gene: -
len: 12
CDR3aa: CASSPDPLGYTF
CDR3nt: TGTGCCAGCAGTCCGGACCCCCTTGGCTACACCTTC

j_gene: TRBJ2-2
abundance: large
v_gene: TRBV5-4
d_gene: -
len: 14
CDR3aa: CASSWGLYTGELFF
CDR3nt: TGTGCCAGCAGCTGGGGGCTTTACACCGGGGAGCTGTTTTTT

j_gene: TRBJ2-1
abundance: few
v_gene: TRBV7-2
d_gene: -
len: 15
CDR3aa: CASSLSRDSYNEQFF
CDR3nt: TGTGCCAGCAGCTTATCGAGGGACTCCTACAATGAGCAGTTCTTC

j_gene: TRBJ2-1
abundance: few
v_gene: TRBV27
d_gene: -
len: 14
CDR3aa: CASSRASSYNEQFF
CDR3nt: TGTGCCAGCAGTAGGGCTAGCTCCTACAATGAGCAGTTCTTC

j_gene: TRBJ1-5
abundance: medium-sized
v_gene: TRBV28
d_gene: -
len: 13
CDR3aa: CASHTGSRQPQHF
CDR3nt: TGTGCCAGCCATACAGGGTCGAGACAGCCCCAGCATTTT

j_gene: TRBJ1-1
abundance: -
v_gene: TRBV15
d_gene: TRBD1
len: 15
CDR3aa: CATSRIGQGATEAFF
CDR3nt: TGTGCCACCAGCAGGATCGGACAGGGGGCAACTGAAGCTTTCTTT

j_gene: TRBJ1-4
abundance: many
v_gene: TRBV5-4
d_gene: -
len: 16
CDR3aa: CASSSSVDAGAGKLFF
CDR3nt: TGTGCCAGCAGCTCATCGGTCGACGCGGGGGCAGGAAAACTGTTTTTT

j_gene: TRBJ2-7
abundance: medium-sized
v_gene: TRBV28
d_gene: -
len: 11
CDR3aa: CASSMRSEQYF
CDR3nt: TGTGCCAGCAGTATGAGGTCGGAGCAGTACTTC

j_gene: TRBJ2-1
abundance: medium-sized
v_gene: TRBV30
d_gene: -
len: 13
CDR3aa: CAWTRGPGNEQFF
CDR3nt: TGTGCCTGGACCCGGGGCCCAGGGAATGAGCAGTTCTTC

j_gene: TRBJ2-2
abundance: few
v_gene: TRBV7-2
d_gene: -
len: 16
CDR3aa: CASSLEPQGNTGELFF
CDR3nt: TGTGCCAGCAGCTTAGAGCCACAGGGGAACACCGGGGAGCTGTTTTTT

j_gene: TRBJ2-1
abundance: medium-sized
v_gene: TRBV27
d_gene: TRBD2
len: 18
CDR3aa: CASSYEDLTSGSWYEQFF
CDR3nt: TGTGCCAGCAGCTACGAGGACTTGACTAGCGGGAGTTGGTATGAGCAGTTCTTC

j_gene: TRBJ2-5
abundance: -
v_gene: TRBV7-7
d_gene: TRBD2
len: 15
CDR3aa: CASSLASGIQETQYF
CDR3nt: TGTGCTAGCAGCTTAGCGAGCGGGATACAAGAGACCCAGTACTTC

j_gene: TRBJ2-2
abundance: many
v_gene: TRBV12-3/TRBV12-4
d_gene: -
len: 13
CDR3aa: CASRGLSTGELFF
CDR3nt: TGTGCCAGCAGGGGTCTTTCCACCGGGGAGCTGTTTTTT

j_gene: TRBJ2-1
abundance: many
v_gene: TRBV9
d_gene: -
len: 14
CDR3aa: CASSPPSSYNEQFF
CDR3nt: TGTGCCAGCAGCCCCCCGAGCTCCTACAATGAGCAGTTCTTC

j_gene: TRBJ1-2
abundance: -
v_gene: TRBV18
d_gene: -
len: 15
CDR3aa: CASSPRWPFERGYTF
CDR3nt: TGTGCCAGCTCACCAAGGTGGCCTTTTGAGCGAGGCTACACCTTC

j_gene: TRBJ2-3
abundance: -
v_gene: TRBV7-2
d_gene: TRBD2
len: 13
CDR3aa: CASRSGGADTQYF
CDR3nt: TGTGCCAGCAGGTCGGGGGGGGCAGATACGCAGTATTTT

j_gene: TRBJ2-1
abundance: few
v_gene: TRBV11-2
d_gene: TRBD2
len: 17
CDR3aa: CASSSGSGSGRAGEQFF
CDR3nt: TGTGCCAGCAGCTCCGGCAGCGGAAGCGGGAGGGCCGGTGAGCAGTTCTTC

j_gene: TRBJ2-7
abundance: many
v_gene: TRBV10-1
d_gene: TRBD2
len: 14
CDR3aa: CASSELLAGNEQYF
CDR3nt: TGCGCCAGCAGTGAGCTGCTAGCGGGAAATGAGCAGTACTTC

j_gene: TRBJ1-2
abundance: many
v_gene: TRBV4-1
d_gene: -
len: 16
CDR3aa: CASSLPYQEGNYGYTF
CDR3nt: TGCGCCAGCAGCCTCCCCTACCAGGAGGGAAACTATGGCTACACCTTC

j_gene: TRBJ2-2
abundance: large
v_gene: TRBV6-5
d_gene: -
len: 14
CDR3aa: CATLLRSNTGELFF
CDR3nt: TGTGCCACCCTCCTCCGGTCGAACACCGGGGAGCTGTTTTTT

j_gene: TRBJ1-6
abundance: -
v_gene: TRBV7-9
d_gene: -
len: 13
CDR3aa: CASSLISDSPLHF
CDR3nt: TGTGCCAGCAGCTTAATATCAGATTCACCCCTCCACTTT

j_gene: TRBJ1-2
abundance: medium-sized
v_gene: TRBV10-3
d_gene: TRBD1
len: 15
CDR3aa: CAISESPDRGRGYTF
CDR3nt: TGTGCCATCAGTGAGTCACCAGACAGGGGGCGCGGCTACACCTTC

j_gene: TRBJ2-7
abundance: medium-sized
v_gene: TRBV5-1
d_gene: -
len: 17
CDR3aa: CASSSPLGVPLSYEQYF
CDR3nt: TGCGCCAGCAGCTCCCCTCTTGGGGTGCCACTCTCCTACGAGCAGTACTTC

j_gene: TRBJ1-5
abundance: many
v_gene: TRBV11-2
d_gene: -
len: 14
CDR3aa: CASSPGRGRQPQHF
CDR3nt: TGTGCCAGCAGCCCCGGTCGGGGGAGGCAGCCCCAGCATTTT

j_gene: TRBJ2-7
abundance: -
v_gene: TRBV4-1
d_gene: -
len: 19
CDR3aa: CASSQATGVTALPSYEQSF
CDR3nt: TGCGCCAGCAGCCAAGCGACCGGTGTGACAGCCCTCCCCTCCTACGAGCAGTCCTTC

j_gene: TRBJ1-3
abundance: medium-sized
v_gene: TRBV27
d_gene: -
len: 12
CDR3aa: CASAGSGNTIYF
CDR3nt: TGTGCCAGCGCAGGATCTGGAAACACCATATATTTT

j_gene: TRBJ2-2
abundance: -
v_gene: TRBV6-6
d_gene: -
len: 13
CDR3aa: CASSYPNTGELFF
CDR3nt: TGTGCCAGCAGTTATCCGAACACCGGGGAGCTGTTTTTT

j_gene: TRBJ1-4
abundance: medium-sized
v_gene: TRBV19
d_gene: -
len: 13
CDR3aa: CATKGPQNEKLFF
CDR3nt: TGTGCCACCAAGGGCCCCCAAAATGAAAAACTGTTTTTT

j_gene: TRBJ2-5
abundance: hyperexpanded
v_gene: TRBV28
d_gene: -
len: 17
CDR3aa: CASSHNSAGPLGETQYF
CDR3nt: TGTGCCAGCAGCCATAACAGTGCCGGGCCCCTCGGAGAGACCCAGTACTTC

j_gene: TRBJ2-3
abundance: medium-sized
v_gene: TRBV7-2
d_gene: -
len: 14
CDR3aa: CASSPTTSTDTQYF
CDR3nt: TGTGCCAGCAGCCCGACGACTAGCACAGATACGCAGTATTTT

j_gene: TRBJ1-1
abundance: -
v_gene: TRBV12-3/TRBV12-4
d_gene: -
len: 15
CDR3aa: CASSLGGGVRTEAFF
CDR3nt: TGTGCCAGCAGTTTAGGGGGGGGCGTAAGGACTGAAGCTTTCTTT

j_gene: TRBJ2-1
abundance: medium-sized
v_gene: TRBV24-1
d_gene: -
len: 13
CDR3aa: CATSESSSYEQFF
CDR3nt: TGTGCCACCAGTGAGTCCTCTAGCTATGAGCAGTTCTTC

j_gene: TRBJ2-2
abundance: many
v_gene: TRBV7-9
d_gene: -
len: 14
CDR3aa: CASSLGANTGELFF
CDR3nt: TGTGCCAGCAGCTTAGGGGCGAACACCGGGGAGCTGTTTTTT

j_gene: TRBJ2-1
abundance: many
v_gene: TRBV5-1
d_gene: -
len: 15
CDR3aa: CASSLLQGSYNEQFF
CDR3nt: TGCGCCAGCAGCTTGTTACAGGGATCCTACAATGAGCAGTTCTTC